This is a list of T cell receptor beta chains from one sample in a study of shared clonotypes between healthy human individuals. TCRdb's copy holds only in-frame clones and misses some; the assay was immunoSEQ multiplex PCR. The profile covers 2 million to 2.5 million clones, with approximately 96% appearing a single time and 0.13% taken by the ten largest. The sample was naive CD4+ T cells sorted from blood. These receptors originate from a man younger than 35 in good health. Each CDR3 is given with its conserved first and last residue.

J,length,V,CDR3
TRBJ1-3,16,TRBV15,CATSRENGSPWNTIYF
TRBJ1-2,16,TRBV5-6,CASSLGVSDRNYGYTF
TRBJ2-1,19,TRBV7-2,CASSSPGLAGGWAGNEQFF
TRBJ2-7,12,TRBV15,CATSRDGWEQYF
TRBJ2-7,16,TRBV5-6,CASSSHGEPGQDEQYF
TRBJ1-2,13,TRBV5-4,CASSSLVDDGYTF
TRBJ2-3,12,TRBV29-1,CSAEPGPDTQYF
TRBJ1-4,14,TRBV2,CASSERTGNEKLFF
TRBJ1-1,14,TRBV5-6,CASSKGQINTEAFF
TRBJ2-3,14,TRBV2,CASSRGVSTDTQYF
TRBJ1-6,13,TRBV5-1,CASRTNGNSPLHF
TRBJ2-5,13,TRBV5-4,CASRSSGQETQYF
TRBJ2-7,13,TRBV7-7,CASSLFGSGEQYF
TRBJ2-7,14,TRBV7-2,CASSLAQGQGRRYF
TRBJ1-2,12,TRBV29-1,CSVGGQGKGYTF
TRBJ2-7,13,TRBV18,CASSPPGFPEQYF
TRBJ1-2,14,TRBV5-1,CASSLDGGLDGYTF
TRBJ2-5,15,TRBV5-1,CASSRGDGDQETQYF
TRBJ2-7,14,TRBV2,CASSLGTGYYEQYF
TRBJ2-3,15,TRBV30,CAWSTRRGRRDTQYF
TRBJ1-1,14,TRBV2,CASSGELMGTEAFF
TRBJ2-7,15,TRBV5-4,CASSLGRVPGYEQYF
TRBJ2-7,14,TRBV6-1,CASGSRDRGYEQYF
TRBJ1-2,14,TRBV6-5,CASSYSRLGYGYTF
TRBJ1-2,12,TRBV29-1,CSVESVNYGYTF
TRBJ1-5,16,TRBV10-2,CASMARGDYSNQPQHF
TRBJ2-7,15,TRBV6-6,CASSYRDRGPYEQYF
TRBJ2-1,15,TRBV2,CASSDDTHSYNEQFF
TRBJ2-1,15,TRBV5-4,CASNPGGGSYNEQFF
TRBJ2-7,18,TRBV11-2,CASSFRTSGKAKGLEQYF
TRBJ1-2,9,TRBV20-1,CSARDSLQF
TRBJ1-1,16,TRBV2,CASSESRTGGSSEAFF
TRBJ1-1,13,TRBV30,CACSGGRDTEAFF
TRBJ2-7,14,TRBV18,CASSPAGWDYEQYF
TRBJ2-1,11,TRBV28,CASSSYNEQFF
TRBJ2-1,15,TRBV6-1,CASSEGLAGGGEQFF
TRBJ1-1,14,TRBV19,CASSMRVRAPEAFF
TRBJ1-3,18,TRBV4-3,CASSLHIIQRGSGNTIYF
TRBJ2-7,14,TRBV7-9,CASSPDSRSYEQYF
TRBJ1-1,12,TRBV29-1,CSVVSENTEAFF
TRBJ1-2,13,TRBV5-1,CASSQSAGGGYTF
TRBJ2-2,15,TRBV11-2,CASSWGVTGTGELFF
TRBJ2-2,15,TRBV2,CASSEVVGSTGELFF
TRBJ2-5,14,TRBV5-1,CASSGRGLQETQYF
TRBJ2-1,16,TRBV13,CASSELAGGSYNEQFF
TRBJ2-5,18,TRBV5-1,CANNKERGTFSHQETQYF
TRBJ2-5,14,TRBV5-1,CASSPTGGKETQYF
TRBJ1-2,13,TRBV6-5,CASRVQGARGYTF